The present TCR beta chain was sequenced within a study of spatial heterogeneity in lung cancer. The wider study: There were consistently more beta-chain sequences detected than alpha-chain sequences.

This clonotype came up a few times. Its target is not known. Study-level results: Whereas they appeared in blood less at follow-up, ubiquitous expanded tumor TCRs appeared there more at resection.

Each CDR3 protein gets one entry after TCRdb re-called the 5' RACE reads with MiXCR. The repertoire consists of about 92,000 distinct CDR3 sequences, with 10% to 15% occurring once and the leading ten covering about two fifths. Specified time point: sample taken at primary tumor resection. Unsorted whole RNA samples from tumor, nontumor lung or frozen PBMC were sequenced. The junction had 11 bases not matched to a gene; V was cut back by 5 bases and J by 1 base. This CDR3 spans 19 amino acids. Germline V gene data show CDR1 as SGHTA and CDR2 as FQGNSA. This sequence originates from a male donor with early-stage non-small cell lung cancer. The genes are TRBV7-2 and TRBJ2-5; 15 bases are a match to TRBD2. The sample here was PBMCs, taken at surgery. The DNA for the CDR3 is TGTGCCAGCAGCCGAGGACTAGCGGGGGGGCGTTCCCTCCAAGAGACCCAGTACTTC. Its protein is CASSRGLAGGRSLQETQYF.